These T cell receptor beta chains were read from a single sample in a study of blood T cell repertoires in COVID-19. Sequencing used immunoSEQ multiplex PCR; TCRdb keeps in-frame clones, though not all of them. The sample consists of 140,000 to 150,000 clones, more than 75% of them appearing once. Source material: peripheral blood. These TCRs come from a human donor with acute or convalescent COVID-19. The donor label of this sample is uncertain. The CDR3 runs from the conserved cysteine through the conserved F or W. A D gene is named only where the DNA matches it firmly. Clone size is given for some rows only: seen once, a few or many times, or a class if the clone is expanded.

d_gene	abundance	v_gene	j_gene	CDR3nt	CDR3aa
-	-	TRBV11-3	TRBJ2-1	TGTGCCAGCAGCTTAGAAGGGGAAGTAGATGAGCAGTTCTTC	CASSLEGEVDEQFF
-	-	TRBV21-1	TRBJ2-1	-	CASSKDRFGWGTLLPVSYNEQFF
TRBD1	once	TRBV2	TRBJ1-5	TGTGCCAGCAGTGAACGGGGACAGGGGGCTCAGCCCCAGCATTTT	CASSERGQGAQPQHF
TRBD1	once	TRBV18	TRBJ1-5	TGTGCCAGCTCACCGGACAGGGAGGCTCAGCCCCAGCATTTT	CASSPDREAQPQHF
-	few	TRBV7-8	TRBJ1-1	TGTGCCAGCAGCTTTCGTGAGGCGTTTTCTGGCGCTGAAGCTTTCTTT	CASSFREAFSGAEAFF
-	-	TRBV6-2/TRBV6-3	TRBJ2-3	TGTGCCAGCAGTCCGGGAGTAGATACGCAGTATTTT	CASSPGVDTQYF
-	-	TRBV6-2/TRBV6-3	TRBJ1-2	TGTGCCAGCAGCCCCAGGGTTGGTGGTGGCGGCTACACCTTC	CASSPRVGGGGYTF
TRBD1	-	TRBV10-3	TRBJ1-1	TGTGCCATCAGTTACAGGGGGGACACTGAAGCTTTCTTT	CAISYRGDTEAFF
-	once	TRBV7-9	TRBJ2-2	TGTGCCAGCAGCTTTGGTCGGGCCGGGGAGCTGTTTTTT	CASSFGRAGELFF
-	-	TRBV9	TRBJ1-5	TGTGCCAGCAGCGTAGACGCCTATAGCAATCAGCCCCAGCATTTT	CASSVDAYSNQPQHF
TRBD1	-	TRBV5-4	TRBJ1-2	TGTGCCAGCACTAACCCTGGACAGGGCGGTGGCTACACCTTC	CASTNPGQGGGYTF